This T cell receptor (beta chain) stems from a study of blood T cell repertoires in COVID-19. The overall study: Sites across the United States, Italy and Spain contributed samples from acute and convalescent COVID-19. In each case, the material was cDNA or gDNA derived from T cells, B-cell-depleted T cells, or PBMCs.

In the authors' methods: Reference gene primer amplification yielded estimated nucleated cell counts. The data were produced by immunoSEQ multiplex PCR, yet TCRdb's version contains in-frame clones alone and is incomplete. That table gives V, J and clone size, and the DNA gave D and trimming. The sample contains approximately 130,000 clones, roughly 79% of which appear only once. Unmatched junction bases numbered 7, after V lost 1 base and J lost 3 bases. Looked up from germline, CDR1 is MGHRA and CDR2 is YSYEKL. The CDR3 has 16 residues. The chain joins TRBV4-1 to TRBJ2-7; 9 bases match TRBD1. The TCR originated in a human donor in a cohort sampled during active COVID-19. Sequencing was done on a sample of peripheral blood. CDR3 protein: CASSQAPRQGDYEQYF. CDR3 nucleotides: TGCGCCAGCAGCCAAGCCCCTCGACAGGGGGACTACGAGCAGTACTTC.